The 14 T cell receptor beta chains below were found in one sample sequenced in a study of T-cell reconstitution after alpha-beta-depleted transplantation in children. Preparation of the TCRbeta library involved a method that used unique molecular identifiers. Via MiXCR, TCRdb re-called the PCR reads, giving one row per CDR3 protein. The sample has roughly 420,000 distinct CDR3 sequences; 15% to 20% are singletons. This specimen was PBMCs, mostly from graft donor cells, taken 360 days after TCRalphabeta/CD19-depleted stem cell transplant. These TCRs come from a boy less than two years old who had a stem cell transplant for Wiskott-Aldrich syndrome, so the T cells may come from the graft donor.

This clonotype has at least ten counts. The chain couples TRBV3-1 to TRBJ2-1; 12 nucleotides line up with TRBD2. Trimming at V came to 1 base and at J to 9 bases, leaving 10 bases not matched to a gene. Looked up from germline, CDR1 is LGHDT and CDR2 is YNNKEL (reference sequence). The CDR3 is 17 amino acids. The CDR3: CASSQVPWTSGTSEQFF. CDR3 nucleotide sequence: TGTGCCAGCAGCCAAGTTCCCTGGACTAGCGGGACTAGTGAGCAGTTCTTC.

This clonotype turned up a few times. The chain employs TRBV5-6 and TRBJ2-2; 14 nucleotides agree with TRBD2. This CDR3 spans 20 amino acids. After removal of 3 bases from V and 5 bases from J, the junction contained 15 bases not matched to a gene. CDR1 is SGHDT and CDR2 is YYEEEE in the germline V gene. The CDR3 DNA is TGTGCCAGCAGCTCCCGATTCCGACTAGCGGGAGGGGAGCGGACCGGGGAGCTGTTTTTT. Its protein is CASSSRFRLAGGERTGELFF.

This clonotype came up a few times. The CDR3 region has the DNA TGTGCCAGCAGCTTAGCGTCAGGGGGCATAGGTGGGGCCAACGTCCTGACTTTC. Amino acids: CASSLASGGIGGANVLTF. V is TRBV7-2 and J is TRBJ2-6; 8 bases match TRBD1. The CDR3 sequence is 18 residues long. The V segment lost 0 bases and the J segment 3 bases; nucleotides outside the gene matches: 7. CDR1 is SGHTA, CDR2 FQGNSA, per germline. The complete variable domain, with remaining parts taken from reference TRBV7-2 and TRBJ2-6, reads GAGVSQSPSNKVTEKGKDVELRCDPISGHTALYWYRQSLGQGLEFLIYFQGNSAPDKSGLPSDRFSAERTGGSVSTLTIQRTQQEDSAVYLCASSLASGGIGGANVLTFGAGSRLTVL.

This clonotype was recorded at least ten times. The V gene is TRBV12-3 or TRBV12-4, the J gene TRBJ2-2; TRBD1 aligns across 8 bases. There are 15 residues in the CDR3. The V segment lost 6 bases and the J segment 7 bases; nucleotides outside the gene matches: 10. The CDR3 region is CASSPIQGAGGELFF. The CDR3 DNA reads as TGTGCCAGCAGCCCTATCCAGGGGGCTGGCGGGGAGCTGTTTTTT.

A few counts support this clonotype. The junction departs from germline at one end; a sequencing error may be responsible. The chain recombines TRBV5-1 with TRBJ2-3; maybe TRBD2 (5 bases). Germline lookup yields CDR1 SGHRS and CDR2 YFSETQ. The CDR3 runs 12 residues. The CDR3: CASSLAPDTQYF. In DNA form, the CDR3 reads TGTGCCAGCAGCTTAGCGCCAGATACGCAGTATTTT.

With regard to this clonotype: Just one base apart from a much larger clone, this may be a read error. The rearrangement joins TRBV5-1 to TRBJ2-7; TRBD1 matches 10 bases. This CDR3 is 13 amino acids long. CDR1 SGHRS and CDR2 YFSETQ come from the germline V gene. CDR3 nucleotides: TGCACCAGCAGCTTGGGACAGGGGAACGAGCAGTACTTC. Its protein product is CTSSLGQGNEQYF.

A few counts support this clonotype. The chain links TRBV10-3 to TRBJ2-7; TRBD1 matches at 9 bases. The germline V gene encodes CDR1 ENHRY and CDR2 SYGVKD. The CDR3 has 17 amino acids. With V trimmed by 4 bases and J by 1 base, 11 bases remained unmatched. The CDR3 nucleotides are TGTGCCATCAGTGTAGCCGGGACAGGGAAAGGGTCCTACGAGCAGTACTTC. Amino acid sequence: CAISVAGTGKGSYEQYF.

J is TRBJ2-1 and V is TRBV10-3; TRBD2 is a possible D gene (7 bases). There are 12 residues in the CDR3. Looked up from germline, CDR1 is ENHRY and CDR2 is SYGVKD. Written as DNA, the CDR3 is TGTGCAGCGGGGACAACGGACAATGAGCAGTTCTTC. Amino acid sequence: CAAGTTDNEQFF.

The CDR3 sequence is CASSLLGGGVPDTQYF. The CDR3 nucleotides are TGTGCCAGCAGTTTATTGGGGGGAGGGGTCCCAGATACGCAGTATTTT. The chain is built from TRBV27 and TRBJ2-3; 7 bases agree with TRBD2. Trimming took 1 base from V and 4 from J; bases not matched to a gene: 8. The germline V gene has CDR1 MNHEY and CDR2 SMNVEV (reference sequence). The CDR3 is made up of 16 amino acids.

This clonotype has more than one count but fewer than ten. V is TRBV27 and J is TRBJ2-7; D possibly corresponds to TRBD2 (5 bases). Trimming removed 7 bases at V and 9 bases at J, with 13 bases between. This CDR3 spans 11 amino acids. Germline V gives CDR1 MNHEY, CDR2 SMNVEV (reference sequence). The CDR3 spells CASTGFSGQYF. CDR3 coding DNA: TGTGCCAGCACCGGCTTCAGCGGGCAGTACTTC.

This sequence joins TRBV5-1 and TRBJ1-4; tentative D call: TRBD1 (5 bases). V lost 5 bases to trimming and J lost 1 base, with 12 bases between them. This CDR3 contains 15 residues. Germline V gene lookup returns CDR1 SGHRS and CDR2 YFSETQ. CDR3 residues: CASRQRQLTNEKLFF. CDR3 sequence (DNA): TGCGCCAGCAGACAAAGACAGCTAACTAATGAAAAACTGTTTTTT.

The chain combines TRBV5-1 with TRBJ2-5; TRBD2 agrees at 9 bases. CDR3 length equals 15 residues. Germline V CDR1 and CDR2: SGHRS, YFSETQ. With V trimmed by 2 bases and J by 5 bases, 7 bases remained unmatched. The DNA of the CDR3 is TGCGCCAGCAGCTTTACGGGACTAGCAGAGGAGACCCAGTACTTC. This sequence encodes CASSFTGLAEETQYF.

This chain uses TRBV20-1 with TRBJ2-7, with a possible D match to TRBD1 (6 bases). The CDR3 has 13 amino acids. Trimming removed 1 base at V and 3 bases at J, with 10 bases between. Germline CDR1 reads DFQATT; CDR2 reads SNEGSKA (reference sequence). The CDR3 region has the DNA TGCAGTGCTAGAGGACAGGTGTACTACGAGCAGTACTTC. Amino acid sequence: CSARGQVYYEQYF.

The CDR3 spells CASMTAGTASSYNEQFF. As DNA, the CDR3 is TGCGCCAGCATGACGGCTGGGACAGCAAGCTCCTACAATGAGCAGTTCTTC. The chain combines TRBV10-1 with TRBJ2-1; 7 bases match TRBD1. The CDR3 runs 17 residues. The V gene end was trimmed by 7 bases and the J gene end by 0 bases; junction bases not matched to a gene: 12. Germline V gives CDR1 WNHNN, CDR2 SYGVQD (reference sequence).